This T cell receptor beta chain stems from a study of CXCR3-negative and CXCR3-positive naive CD8 T cells. Study-wide points: Higher TRB CDR3 hydrophobicity marked CXCR3-positive naive cells relative to CXCR3-negative naive cells.

Germline V gene sequence: CDR1 SGHVS, CDR2 FQNEAQ. This CDR3 has 16 residues. All TRB cDNA libraries came from 5' RACE performed with UMI labels. Following a re-call of the 5' RACE reads, TCRdb has one entry per CDR3 protein and lacks DNA. This sample's table reports 100,000 to 150,000 distinct CDR3 sequences. Concerning this clonotype: Its cognate antigen is unknown.

The sequencing sample was made of naive CXCR3- CD8+ T cells from blood. Subset specified: CD45RO-CCR7+CD27+CD95- naive CD8+ T cells lacking CXCR3 (TNR3-). The chain is built from TRBV7-8 and TRBJ1-1. This receptor was taken from a human donor in good health. Some clones in this sample may be carry-over from other donors' samples. CDR3 residues: CASSLGGGLLNTEAFF.